Reported below is one T cell receptor (beta chain). The data were taken from a study of blood T cell repertoires in COVID-19. Study summary: The samples span acute and convalescent COVID-19 from the United States, Italy and Spain.

TCRdb's copy holds only in-frame clones and misses some; the assay was immunoSEQ multiplex PCR. The profile shows fewer than 200,000 clones, roughly 79% of them singletons. Trimming removed 8 bases from V and 3 bases from J; junction bases left unmatched: 7. The CDR3 loop spans 13 amino acids. The chain employs TRBV12-3 or TRBV12-4 and TRBJ2-7, with TRBD2 matching 7 bases. The TCR was taken from a woman aged 40 to 50 with COVID-19, enrolled during active disease. Material for sequencing was peripheral blood. CDR3 coding DNA: TGTGCCAGCTCCCCCGGGACTATCTACGAGCAGTACTTC. It translates to CASSPGTIYEQYF.